Listed here is a single T cell receptor (beta chain). This sample stems from a study of blood T cell repertoires in COVID-19. Participants' reported clinical history set cohort assignment. Authors' processing steps: Estimation of nucleated cell counts relied on the amplification of reference gene primers. The method was immunoSEQ multiplex PCR; TCRdb's version includes in-frame clones alone and lacks a portion of them. D and trimming come from the DNA, and the V and J calls and clone size come from that table. Of around 190,000 clones listed, roughly 86% are singletons. This sequence originates from a woman aged 40 to 50 in a cohort exposed to, infected with or recovered from COVID-19 (not recorded which). The sample was PBMCs or T cells enriched from blood (not recorded which).

The DNA of the CDR3 is TGTGCCAGCAGTACCCGGGACTGGGAGACCCAGTACTTC. Translated: CASSTRDWETQYF. The chain joins TRBV6-5 to TRBJ2-5, with D perhaps TRBD2 (6 bases). CDR1 is MNHEY and CDR2 is SVGAGI in the germline V gene. The CDR3 consists of 13 residues. V lost 5 bases, J lost 5 bases, and 12 bases lay in between.